These 20 T cell receptor beta chains were sequenced from one sample in a study of T-cell reconstitution after alpha-beta-depleted transplantation in children. Unique molecular identifiers were built into the TCRbeta library. TCRdb analysed the PCR reads with MiXCR anew, one entry per CDR3 protein. The sample holds about a million distinct CDR3 sequences; about 29% are singletons and the top ten take 25% to 35%. The sample here was PBMCs, mostly from graft donor cells, taken 360 days after TCRalphabeta/CD19-depleted stem cell transplant. These TCRs come from a boy under two years old who had a stem cell transplant for SCID, so the T cells may come from the graft donor.

DNA for the CDR3: TGTGCCAGTAGTATGCAGACAGGGACGAACAATGAGCAGTTCTTC. This translates into CASSMQTGTNNEQFF. This chain connects TRBV19 to TRBJ2-1, with 7 bases identical to TRBD1. From germline, CDR1 is LNHDA and CDR2 SQIVND (reference sequence). The ends lost 3 bases at V and 5 bases at J; junction bases unmatched: 7. The CDR3 covers 15 residues. Full variable domain (outside the CDR3, taken from reference TRBV19 and TRBJ2-1): DGGITQSPKYLFRKEGQNVTLSCEQNLNHDAMYWYRQDPGQGLRLIYYSQIVNDFQKGDIAEGYSVSREKKESFPLTVTSAQKNPTAFYLCASSMQTGTNNEQFFGPGTRLTVL.

The chain links TRBV20-1 to TRBJ2-5; possibly TRBD1 for D (6 bases). The CDR3 consists of 13 residues. CDR1 is DFQATT and CDR2 is SNEGSKA in the germline V gene (reference sequence). V was shortened by 5 bases and J by 1 base, with 11 bases between the two germline ends. The CDR3: CSAEQGFQETQYF. The CDR3 region has the DNA TGCAGTGCTGAACAGGGCTTCCAAGAGACCCAGTACTTC.

A few counts support this clonotype. This chain links TRBV25-1 with TRBJ1-5; 8 bases fit TRBD1. Germline assignment: CDR1 MGHDK and CDR2 SYGVNS. With 3 bases clipped from V and 1 base from J, the junction kept 2 bases outside the gene matches. CDR3 size: 15 residues. The CDR3 DNA follows: TGTGCCAGCAGTGAGGACAGGGCGAGCAATCAGCCCCAGCATTTT. It yields the protein CASSEDRASNQPQHF.

A few counts support this clonotype. This rearrangement joins TRBV28 to TRBJ2-1; a weak D match, TRBD2 (5 bases). Trimming cost V 3 bases and J 5 bases, with 26 bases left between them. The CDR3 spans 19 residues. CDR1 is MDHEN, CDR2 SYDVKM, per germline. In DNA, the CDR3 is TGTGCCAGCAGTTTTGAGGGTTCATGGCGGTGGTCCCCCCACAATGAGCAGTTCTTC. This gives the protein CASSFEGSWRWSPHNEQFF.

This clonotype was detected a few times. CDR3 coding DNA: TGCAGTGCTAGGTACCCCACGGGGCGCGGCTACACCTTC. Residues: CSARYPTGRGYTF. V and J are TRBV20-1 and TRBJ1-2, with a tentative D call TRBD1 (5 bases). Looked up from germline, CDR1 is DFQATT and CDR2 is SNEGSKA (reference sequence). V lost 3 bases and J 8 bases, leaving 16 bases between the germline ends. There are 13 residues in the CDR3.

This clonotype came up a few times. The V gene is TRBV18, the J gene TRBJ2-3; D call uncertain. Germline V lookup: CDR1 KGHSH, CDR2 LQKENI. V was shortened by 1 base and J by 5 bases, with 7 bases between the two germline ends. CDR3 length equals 13 residues. The CDR3 DNA follows: TGTGCCAGCTCACCACGGATCCTAGATACGCAGTATTTT. It specifies CASSPRILDTQYF.

This chain links TRBV6-5 with TRBJ2-5; TRBD1 matches 7 bases. The CDR3 spans 15 residues. Germline loops: CDR1 MNHEY, CDR2 SVGAGI. Trimming took 4 bases from V and 9 from J; bases not matched to a gene: 14. CDR3 region: CASSSTGQSKSAQYF. CDR3 nucleotides: TGTGCCAGCAGTTCCACGGGACAGAGCAAGTCGGCCCAGTACTTC.

The chain carries TRBV29-1 and TRBJ2-5, with D perhaps TRBD1 or TRBD2 (6 bases each). The V and J ends lost 6 bases and 1 base respectively, with 12 bases between them. From germline, CDR1 is SQVTM and CDR2 ANQGSEA. The CDR3 loop spans 13 amino acids. CDR3 residues: CSVGGTSQETQYF. CDR3 DNA sequence: TGCAGCGTCGGAGGGACATCCCAAGAGACCCAGTACTTC.

The J gene is TRBJ1-3, the V gene TRBV4-1; D possibly corresponds to TRBD1 (6 bases). The CDR3 covers 17 residues. Trimming cost V 1 base and J 0 bases, with 13 bases left between them. CDR1 and CDR2 from the germline V gene are MGHRA and YSYEKL. The CDR3 loop reads CASSQVLGGLSGNTIYF. In DNA, the CDR3 is TGCGCCAGCAGCCAAGTATTAGGGGGGCTCTCTGGAAACACCATATATTTT.

This clonotype was counted between two and nine times. V usage is TRBV4-1 and J usage is TRBJ2-1; D is tentatively TRBD1 or TRBD2 (6 bases each). CDR1 is MGHRA, CDR2 YSYEKL, per germline. This CDR3 has 17 amino acids. The V end was cut by 1 base, the J end by 4 bases, with 17 bases between. CDR3 DNA sequence: TGCGCCAGCAGCCAAGGTTCGGGGGCCCCTCGATACAATGAGCAGTTCTTC. This codes for CASSQGSGAPRYNEQFF.

The chain is built from TRBV7-9 and TRBJ1-6; TRBD1 agrees at 9 bases. CDR1 and CDR2 (germline): SEHNR, FQNEAQ (reference sequence). CDR3 length: 14 amino acids. Germline trimming cut 5 bases from V and 10 bases from J; bases unmatched to any gene: 6. Here the CDR3 reads CASSPGQGMSPLHF. DNA of the CDR3: TGTGCCAGCAGCCCTGGACAGGGGATGTCACCCCTCCACTTT.

The V gene is TRBV28, the J gene TRBJ2-5; possible D gene TRBD2, 5 bases. The germline V and J ends were trimmed by 8 bases and 5 bases, with 24 bases remaining between them. This CDR3 spans 16 amino acids. Germline V gene data show CDR1 as MDHEN and CDR2 as SYDVKM. In DNA form, the CDR3 reads TGTGCCAGCCTCCAAGCGGATCCCTACCCTCGGGAGACCCAGTACTTC. It translates to CASLQADPYPRETQYF.

This clonotype occurred a few times. The gene calls are TRBV12-3 or TRBV12-4 and TRBJ2-1; TRBD1 matches 9 bases. CDR3 length: 20 residues. V was clipped by 5 bases and J by 10 bases; unmatched bases: 27. The CDR3 DNA reads TGTGCCAGCAGTAACACTCCTTACCGGGACAGGGCCAGAGTCAGGTTGGAGCAGTTCTTC. Amino acid sequence: CASSNTPYRDRARVRLEQFF.

The gene calls are TRBV21-1 and TRBJ2-7; no check of the table's D call, TRBD1, against the DNA was made. TRBV21-1 is reported as a pseudogene. This CDR3 has 15 residues. The CDR3 coding sequence is TGTGCCAGCAGCAAAGTCTCGGGGGCCCGGTACGAGCAGTACTTC. It codes for CASSKVSGARYEQYF.

V and J are TRBV7-2 and TRBJ2-3; TRBD1 matches at 7 bases. The CDR3 length is 14 residues. Germline trimming cut 5 bases from V and 5 bases from J; bases unmatched to any gene: 7. Looked up from germline, CDR1 is SGHTA and CDR2 is FQGNSA. The CDR3 DNA follows: TGTGCCAGCAGCCTACGACAGGGTCAAGATACGCAGTATTTT. Protein: CASSLRQGQDTQYF.

This clonotype showed up many times. V is TRBV4-2 and J is TRBJ2-2, with 12 bases matching TRBD1. J was trimmed by 8 bases and V by 3 bases; bases with no gene match: 4. CDR3 size: 15 residues. Per germline, CDR1 LGHNA and CDR2 YNFKEQ. The DNA of the CDR3 is TGTGCCAGCAGCCAGGGACAGGGGGCGCGTGGGGAGCTGTTTTTT. Encoded protein: CASSQGQGARGELFF.

V and J are TRBV3-1 and TRBJ2-1; possibly TRBD1 or TRBD2 for D (5 bases each). CDR1 is LGHDT and CDR2 is YNNKEL in the germline V gene (reference sequence). Trimming pared 0 bases from V and 2 bases from J, leaving 11 bases between. The CDR3 has 16 amino acids. CDR3 nucleotides: TGTGCCAGCAGCCAAGAGGTGGGGACCCCCTACAATGAGCAGTTCTTC. Amino acids: CASSQEVGTPYNEQFF.

This rearrangement joins TRBV5-1 to TRBJ2-5, with 10 bases identical to TRBD2. V was clipped by 4 bases and J by 7 bases; unmatched bases: 16. The CDR3 covers 17 residues. Germline CDR1 and CDR2: SGHRS and YFSETQ. CDR3 coding DNA: TGCGCCAGCAGCGGAACGAACAGCGGGGGGGTACCTGGGACCCAGTACTTC. Residues: CASSGTNSGGVPGTQYF.

This rearrangement joins TRBV6-2 or TRBV6-3 to TRBJ1-1, with 7 bases matching TRBD1. CDR3 length: 15 amino acids. The ends lost 2 bases at V and 4 bases at J; junction bases unmatched: 7. Germline V gene sequence: CDR1 MNHEY, CDR2 SVGEGT. CDR3 loop: CASSYPTGVGTEAFF. DNA for the CDR3: TGTGCCAGCAGTTACCCTACAGGGGTAGGCACTGAAGCTTTCTTT.

This clonotype was seen a few times. The chain recombines TRBV5-1 with TRBJ1-1; the match to TRBD1 covers 9 bases. Germline CDR1 reads SGHRS; CDR2 reads YFSETQ. V trimming: 5 bases; J trimming: 11 bases; junction bases outside the gene matches: 7. The CDR3 has 12 residues. CDR3 coding DNA: TGCGCCAGCAGAGGGGACAGGGCGTACGCTTTCTTT. It specifies CASRGDRAYAFF.